These T cell receptor beta chains were read from a single sample in a study of blood T cells in healthy people across ages. Using its own MiXCR run on the 5' RACE reads, TCRdb lists one record per CDR3 protein. The sample lists around 2 million distinct CDR3 sequences, around 40% seen once, with 20% to 25% in the top ten. Sequencing input: blood. These receptors were taken from a human donor in good health. Both conserved end residues are part of each CDR3. The D gene is left open where the match is weak. Clone size, where shown, is once, few, many, or a class for clones that have expanded.

J gene	clone size	V gene	D gene	CDR3 DNA	CDR3 protein
TRBJ2-7	.	TRBV28	TRBD1	TGTGCCAGCAGTAAGGCGGGACAGGGGGATTACGAGCAGTACTTC	CASSKAGQGDYEQYF
TRBJ2-1	few	TRBV24-1	TRBD2	TGTGCCACCGCGGGACTAGCGTTGAATGAGCAGTTCTTC	CATAGLALNEQFF
TRBJ2-3	few	TRBV20-1	.	TGCAGTGCTAGAGACCCCACGCAGAGGACAGATACGCAGTATTTT	CSARDPTQRTDTQYF
TRBJ1-2	.	TRBV28	.	TGTGCCAGCAGTGGGTTTCGAGGGCAAATCTCCGGCTACACCTTC	CASSGFRGQISGYTF
TRBJ1-1	.	TRBV7-9	.	TGTGCCAGCAGCTCCAAGCGGTGGGAAGCTTTCTTT	CASSSKRWEAFF
TRBJ2-7	.	TRBV3-1	TRBD1	TGTGCCAGCAGCCAACGCGGACAGGGTCTTTATTTCGGGCAGTACTTC	CASSQRGQGLYFGQYF
TRBJ2-3	few	TRBV11-2	.	TGTGCCAGCAGCCCCGAGGGGGTGCCCACAGATACGCAGTATTTT	CASSPEGVPTDTQYF
TRBJ1-5	.	TRBV7-6	.	TGTGCCAGCAGCCCCCAGGTTTTACAGCCCCAGCATTTT	CASSPQVLQPQHF
TRBJ2-7	few	TRBV5-1	.	TGCGCCAGCAGCTTGGGGGCCAGGACCTCCTACGAGCAGTACTTC	CASSLGARTSYEQYF
TRBJ1-1	.	TRBV29-1	.	TGCAGCGTTGAAGAATCCGGGATGAACACTGAAGCTTTCTTT	CSVEESGMNTEAFF
TRBJ2-5	.	TRBV4-2	TRBD2	TGTGCCAGCAGCCAAGCTGGGACTAGCGGGGGGAACCAAGAGACCCAGTACTTC	CASSQAGTSGGNQETQYF
TRBJ2-1	.	TRBV7-9	.	TGTGCCAGCAGCCCGGGGGACTTTTCCTACAATGAGCAGTTCTTC	CASSPGDFSYNEQFF
TRBJ2-5	.	TRBV3-1	.	TGTGCCAGCAGCCAGTTGCTCCGCGGGGGCCACGTGGACCAAGAGACCCAGTACTTC	CASSQLLRGGHVDQETQYF
TRBJ1-1	few	TRBV29-1	.	TGCAGCGTTGAGCTCAGAAGAGTAGACACTGAAGCTTTCTTT	CSVELRRVDTEAFF
TRBJ2-7	few	TRBV4-3	.	TGCGCCAGCAGCCATAATTTGGCGGGGACAGTCGCCTACGAGCAGTACTTC	CASSHNLAGTVAYEQYF
TRBJ2-7	.	TRBV4-1	TRBD2	TGCGCCAGCAGCCAAATAGCGGGGGCTACTTCCTACGAGCAGTACTTC	CASSQIAGATSYEQYF